This passage covers 23 T cell receptor beta chains from one sample sequenced in a study of blood T cell repertoires in COVID-19. Here immunoSEQ multiplex PCR was the method, and the copy in TCRdb shows in-frame clones only, minus some. The sample has 20,000 or so clones; around 90% are singletons. The sample was peripheral blood. These receptor sequences come from a human donor with active COVID-19. The donor label of this sample is uncertain.

V usage is TRBV7-2 and J usage is TRBJ1-2; D remains ambiguous. This CDR3 comprises 14 residues. V was shortened by 5 bases and J by 5 bases, with 15 bases between the two germline ends. Germline V gene sequence: CDR1 SGHTA, CDR2 FQGNSA. CDR3 sequence (DNA): TGTGCCAGCAGCCCCGCGGATCGGGAATATGGCTACACCTTC. This encodes CASSPADREYGYTF.

This chain joins TRBV2 and TRBJ2-7; 10 bases are a match to TRBD1. The CDR3 extends over 15 amino acids. CDR1 and CDR2 from the germline V gene are SNHLY and FYNNEI. Germline trimming cut 6 bases from V and 1 base from J; bases unmatched to any gene: 6. The CDR3 sequence: CASRLRDRGSYEQYF. The CDR3 DNA is TGTGCCAGCAGACTCCGGGACAGGGGTTCCTACGAGCAGTACTTC.

The chain employs TRBV7-6 and TRBJ2-1; tentatively, D is TRBD1 (6 bases). The CDR3 is 15 residues long. V gave up 5 bases and J gave up 6 bases, with 17 bases separating them. The germline gives CDR1 SGHVS, CDR2 FNYEAQ. The CDR3 here is CASSIGQIHGNEQFF. Here the CDR3 DNA reads TGTGCCAGCAGCATAGGACAGATCCACGGCAATGAGCAGTTCTTC.

This rearrangement joins TRBV5-1 to TRBJ2-1; 12 bases align to TRBD2. The CDR3 sequence is 15 residues long. Germline CDR1 is SGHRS and CDR2 is YFSETQ. After removal of 4 bases from V and 4 bases from J, the junction contained 3 bases not matched to a gene. CDR3 coding DNA: TGCGCCAGCAGCCCCCTAGCGGGAGGGTACAATGAGCAGTTCTTC. Translation: CASSPLAGGYNEQFF.

This chain uses TRBV15 with TRBJ2-5, with D tentatively TRBD2 (5 bases). The CDR3 runs 15 residues. V lost 0 bases, J lost 4 bases, and 12 bases lay in between. Germline CDR1 is LNHNV and CDR2 is YYDKDF (reference sequence). CDR3 DNA sequence: TGTGCCACCAGCAGAGATACTAGTGTCACAGAGACCCAGTACTTC. Its protein is CATSRDTSVTETQYF.

The V gene is TRBV5-4, the J gene TRBJ2-3; TRBD2 matches 7 bases. This CDR3 is built from 16 residues. Trimming removed 3 bases from V and 0 bases from J; junction bases left unmatched: 7. Germline assignment: CDR1 SGHNT and CDR2 YYREEE (reference sequence). CDR3 residues: CASSSHTSVSTDTQYF. The CDR3, as DNA: TGTGCCAGCAGCTCCCATACTAGCGTGAGCACAGATACGCAGTATTTT.

The chain recombines TRBV28 with TRBJ1-2; D is unclear. The germline V and J ends were trimmed by 4 bases and 4 bases, with 13 bases remaining between them. Germline values: CDR1 MDHEN, CDR2 SYDVKM. The CDR3 loop spans 14 amino acids. CDR3 sequence (DNA): TGTGCCAGCAGTTATGGGTTTGCGGGCTATGGCTACACCTTC. Protein: CASSYGFAGYGYTF.

The chain carries TRBV6-6 and TRBJ2-7, with D uncertain. Deletions cut 6 bases from V and 4 bases from J, with 19 bases between. The CDR3 consists of 15 residues. Looked up from germline, CDR1 is MNHNY and CDR2 is SVGAGI (reference sequence). In nucleotides, the CDR3 is TGTGCCAGCAGAACGCCGGCCGGAGCCTTTTACGAGCAGTACTTC. Protein product: CASRTPAGAFYEQYF.

The sample holds one count of this clone. V gene TRBV28 combines with J gene TRBJ1-1; 7 bases are shared with TRBD1. The V segment lost 6 bases and the J segment 5 bases; nucleotides outside the gene matches: 9. Per the germline V gene, CDR1 is MDHEN and CDR2 is SYDVKM. CDR3 length: 14 residues. Here the CDR3 DNA reads TGTGCCAGCAGCCATCCGACAGGGATAACTGAAGCTTTCTTT. Translating gives CASSHPTGITEAFF.

V is TRBV15 and J is TRBJ2-2; TRBD1 matches 7 bases. V was pared by 0 bases and J by 8 bases, with 3 bases of the junction left unmatched. This CDR3 has 14 amino acids. From germline, CDR1 is LNHNV and CDR2 YYDKDF (reference sequence). CDR3 nucleotides: TGTGCCACCAGCAGAGATTGGGGACAGGGGGAGCTGTTTTTT. It specifies CATSRDWGQGELFF.

The V gene is TRBV24-1, the J gene TRBJ2-5; D might be TRBD1 (5 bases). V was cut by 3 bases and J by 4 bases, with 8 bases left in between. Germline CDR1 KGHDR, CDR2 SFDVKD. The CDR3 extends over 13 amino acids. The CDR3 reads CATSDPGSETQYF. The CDR3 nucleotides are TGTGCCACCAGTGATCCAGGGTCAGAGACCCAGTACTTC.

This clone was found once. This sequence joins TRBV5-1 and TRBJ2-1; D might be TRBD1 (6 bases). This CDR3 has 16 residues. Germline values: CDR1 SGHRS, CDR2 YFSETQ. With 0 bases removed from V and 1 base from J, the gap between germline ends came to 11 bases. In DNA, the CDR3 is TGCGCCAGCAGCTTGGACAGGGCAGCTTCCTACAATGAGCAGTTCTTC. Protein product: CASSLDRAASYNEQFF.

The rearrangement links TRBV24-1 to TRBJ2-4; TRBD2 might be the D (6 bases). Germline CDR1 and CDR2: KGHDR and SFDVKD. This CDR3 region has 11 residues. Trimming cost V 2 bases and J 11 bases, with 6 bases left between them. The CDR3 loop reads CATSDWGVQYF. DNA of the CDR3: TGTGCCACCAGTGATTGGGGGGTTCAGTACTTC.

V is TRBV9 and J is TRBJ1-5; D perhaps matches TRBD1 (5 bases). Germline V gene sequence: CDR1 SGDLS, CDR2 YYNGEE. The ends were cut back, 4 bases at V and 1 base at J, with 12 bases in the middle. The CDR3 is 15 residues long. The CDR3 nucleotides are TGTGCCAGCAGCCCAACGGGGGAAAGCAATCAGCCCCAGCATTTT. Its protein is CASSPTGESNQPQHF.

This rearrangement joins TRBV6-1 to TRBJ1-4; 9 bases are shared with TRBD1. CDR3 length equals 16 residues. In germline, CDR1 is MNHNS, CDR2 SASEGT. The junction had 9 bases not matched to a gene; V was cut back by 2 bases and J by 8 bases. This CDR3 is CASSEPPGQGNEKLFF. CDR3 nucleotides: TGTGCCAGCAGTGAACCGCCGGGACAGGGAAACGAAAAACTGTTTTTT.

In its sample, this clone ranks as medium-sized. V is TRBV3-1 (or the pseudogene TRBV3-2) and J is TRBJ2-7, with D hard to call. This CDR3 is built from 12 residues. In germline, CDR1 is LGHDT, CDR2 YNNKEL (reference sequence). Deletions cut 1 base from V and 3 bases from J, with 4 bases between. CDR3 nucleotides: TGTGCCAGCAGCCAAGCCCGCTACGAGCAGTACTTC. Protein: CASSQARYEQYF.

The CDR3 bases are TGTGCCAGCTTTTCTAACACTGAAGCTTTCTTT. Residues: CASFSNTEAFF. The chain employs TRBV28 and TRBJ1-1; no clear D. This CDR3 region has 11 residues. The germline CDR1 and CDR2 sequences are MDHEN and SYDVKM. Trimming removed 8 bases from V and 2 bases from J, with 6 bases in between. Full variable domain (remainder filled in from reference TRBV28 and TRBJ1-1): DVKVTQSSRYLVKRTGEKVFLECVQDMDHENMFWYRQDPGLGLRLIYFSYDVKMKEKGDIPEGYSVSREKKERFSLILESASTNQTSMYLCASFSNTEAFFGQGTRLTVV.

This clone showed up just a few times. The chain is built from TRBV4-1 and TRBJ1-3, with D perhaps matching TRBD1 (5 bases). V lost 0 bases and J lost 0, with 12 bases in between. From germline, CDR1 is MGHRA and CDR2 YSYEKL. The CDR3 is 17 residues long. CDR3 coding DNA: TGCGCCAGCAGCCAAGAATCAAGACAGTTCTCTGGAAACACCATATATTTT. Protein: CASSQESRQFSGNTIYF.

The V and J genes are TRBV3-1 (or the pseudogene TRBV3-2) and TRBJ1-1, with D hard to call. Trimming pared 2 bases from V and 2 bases from J, leaving 12 bases between. CDR1 is LGHDT and CDR2 is YNNKEL in the germline V gene (reference sequence). This CDR3 is 15 amino acids long. CDR3 region: CASSQQSGVNTEAFF. CDR3 nucleotide sequence: TGTGCCAGCAGCCAACAAAGTGGAGTAAACACTGAAGCTTTCTTT.

The rearrangement links TRBV19 to TRBJ2-1; 9 positions match TRBD2. V trimming: 3 bases; J trimming: 4 bases; junction bases outside the gene matches: 10. The CDR3 totals 17 residues. Germline CDR1 reads LNHDA; CDR2 reads SQIVND (reference sequence). CDR3 sequence: CASSIKAGGPGYNEQFF. In DNA form, the CDR3 reads TGTGCCAGTAGTATCAAGGCGGGAGGGCCGGGTTACAATGAGCAGTTCTTC. The variable domain in full, completed from reference TRBV19 and TRBJ2-1, reads DGGITQSPKYLFRKEGQNVTLSCEQNLNHDAMYWYRQDPGQGLRLIYYSQIVNDFQKGDIAEGYSVSREKKESFPLTVTSAQKNPTAFYLCASSIKAGGPGYNEQFFGPGTRLTVL.

This chain joins TRBV10-3 and TRBJ1-2; 9 bases fit TRBD1. CDR1 is ENHRY and CDR2 is SYGVKD in the germline V gene. The CDR3 loop spans 12 amino acids. V lost 4 bases, J lost 10 bases, and 4 bases stayed unmatched. The CDR3 reads CAISGGQGPYTF. The CDR3, as DNA: TGTGCCATCAGTGGGGGACAGGGACCCTACACCTTC.

J is TRBJ1-2 and V is TRBV5-5, with D uncertain. The CDR3 sequence is 12 residues long. Trimming took off 4 bases at V and 10 bases at J, with 14 bases between the two ends. The germline V gene has CDR1 SGHKS and CDR2 YYEKEE (reference sequence). DNA for the CDR3: TGTGCCAGCAGCCTCCTATTCACCCCCTACACCTTC. It encodes CASSLLFTPYTF.

J is TRBJ2-2 and V is TRBV7-2; perhaps TRBD2 as D (5 bases). Trimming stripped 0 bases from V and 6 bases from J, with 8 bases between. Germline assignment: CDR1 SGHTA and CDR2 FQGNSA. The CDR3 contains 14 residues. Here the CDR3 reads CASSLAGAAGELFF. CDR3 DNA: TGTGCCAGCAGCTTAGCGGGAGCGGCCGGGGAGCTGTTTTTT.